This is a list of T cell receptor beta chains from one sample in a study of T cell responses to AZD1222 COVID-19 vaccine. TCRdb's copy holds only in-frame clones and misses some; the assay was immunoSEQ multiplex PCR. The profile shows 120,000 or so clones, approximately 92% of them singletons. The source was peripheral blood, collected on day 0 of AZD1222 vaccination. Receptors were obtained from an adult in good health. The CDR3 runs from the conserved cysteine through the conserved F or W. The D gene is left open where the match is weak. Clone size is given for some rows only: seen once, a few or many times, or a class if the clone is expanded.

v_call,j_call,clone_size,d_call,cdr3_length,cdr3_nt,cdr3_aa
TRBV18,TRBJ1-4,-,-,16,TGTGCCAGCTCACCACTCAACGGGGTCACTAATGAAAAACTGTTTTTT,CASSPLNGVTNEKLFF
TRBV7-9,TRBJ1-1,-,TRBD1,15,TGTGCCAGCAGCTTATCCCCGGACAGGGGAGCTGAAGCTTTCTTT,CASSLSPDRGAEAFF
TRBV5-5,TRBJ1-6,-,-,15,TGTGCCAGCAGCTTGGGACAGCCCCATAATTCACCCCTCCACTTT,CASSLGQPHNSPLHF
TRBV5-1,TRBJ1-2,once,TRBD1,15,TGCGCCAGCAGCTTGCGGACAGGGGCCGAGGGGGGCTACACCTTC,CASSLRTGAEGGYTF
TRBV5-1,TRBJ2-7,-,TRBD2,15,TGCGCCAGCAGCTTGGAGGGACTAGCGGAGAGCAAGCAGTACTTC,CASSLEGLAESKQYF
TRBV7-4,TRBJ1-4,-,-,18,TGTGCCAGCACCGCCCTGTCCGGGGAGGGGACGGATAATGAAAAACTGTTTTTT,CASTALSGEGTDNEKLFF
TRBV19,TRBJ1-2,-,-,15,TGTGCCAGTAGTGTCCGGACATCAACTAACTATGGCTACACCTTC,CASSVRTSTNYGYTF
TRBV5-1,TRBJ2-7,-,TRBD1,15,TGCGCCAGCAGCATAACAGGGGTTACGACCTACGAGCAGTACTTC,CASSITGVTTYEQYF
TRBV5-5,TRBJ2-7,-,-,11,TGTGCCAGCAGCCGTTCCGACGAGCAGTACTTC,CASSRSDEQYF
TRBV20-1,TRBJ2-3,-,TRBD1,16,TGCAGTGCTAGTGAGCCACAGGGGGAGGGCACAGATACGCAGTATTTT,CSASEPQGEGTDTQYF
TRBV3-1/TRBV3-2,TRBJ1-2,-,-,12,TGTGCCAGCAGCCAAGGGGTAAAAGGCTACACCTTC,CASSQGVKGYTF
TRBV28,TRBJ2-7,once,TRBD1,14,TGTGCCAGCAGTTCTACTGACAGGGGGTACGAGCAGTACTTC,CASSSTDRGYEQYF
TRBV28,TRBJ1-6,-,-,13,TGTGCCAGCAGTGAAAGAAAGTGGACACCCCTCCACTTT,CASSERKWTPLHF
TRBV7-8,TRBJ2-5,-,TRBD1,13,TGTGCCAGCAGCCAGGGGGTCGCAGGGGCCCAGTACTTC,CASSQGVAGAQYF
TRBV29-1,TRBJ1-5,-,-,13,TGCAGCGTTGAGGGGGGCAGGAATCAGCCCCAGCATTTT,CSVEGGRNQPQHF
TRBV10-3,TRBJ1-2,-,-,13,TGTGCCATCAGTAGGCCAGAGCTTTATGGCTACACCTTC,CAISRPELYGYTF
TRBV5-1,TRBJ1-5,-,-,15,TGCGCCAGCAGGCTCGGGGTGGGTCCCGATCAGCCCCAGCATTTT,CASRLGVGPDQPQHF
TRBV5-5,TRBJ2-7,-,TRBD2,15,TGTGCCAGCAGCCCCCGAGTAGCGGGGCCCTACGAGCAGTACTTC,CASSPRVAGPYEQYF
TRBV9,TRBJ1-2,-,-,13,TGTGCCAGCAGCGTAGAAGGGGTAGGCGGCTACACCTTC,CASSVEGVGGYTF
TRBV4-1,TRBJ1-5,-,-,13,TGCGCCAGCAGCCAGGATCCAGATCAGCCCCAGCATTTT,CASSQDPDQPQHF
TRBV28,TRBJ2-7,-,TRBD1,14,TGTGCCAGCAGTTTTACCGACAGGGTCCACGAGCAGTACTTC,CASSFTDRVHEQYF
TRBV10-3,TRBJ2-1,-,-,13,TGTGCCATCAGGGAGGACAGTTACAATGAGCAGTTCTTC,CAIREDSYNEQFF
TRBV18,TRBJ2-6,-,-,16,TGTGCCAGCTCACCAGGAGCAACTCTGGGGGCCAACGTCCTGACTTTC,CASSPGATLGANVLTF
TRBV18,TRBJ1-1,-,TRBD1,16,TGTGCCAGCTCACCAGGACAGGGGGTAACTGACACTGAAGCTTTCTTT,CASSPGQGVTDTEAFF
TRBV27,TRBJ2-7,-,-,13,TGTGCCAGCAGTTTAAATTCTCTTAGCGAGCAGTACTTC,CASSLNSLSEQYF
TRBV3-1/TRBV3-2,TRBJ2-7,few,-,14,TGTGCCAGCAGCCGGGGGGGCCACTCCTACGAGCAGTACTTC,CASSRGGHSYEQYF
TRBV5-6,TRBJ1-6,-,TRBD1,14,TGTGCCAGCAGCGCAAACCCAGGGGGCTCACCCCTCCACTTT,CASSANPGGSPLHF
TRBV13,TRBJ2-2,-,-,14,TGTGCCAGCAGCTCCCTGACTCGCACCGGGGAGCTGTTTTTT,CASSSLTRTGELFF
TRBV7-8,TRBJ1-2,-,TRBD1,15,TGTGCCAGCAGCCCCGGGACAGGGAGTTCCTATGGCTACACCTTC,CASSPGTGSSYGYTF
TRBV7-3,TRBJ2-5,once,-,13,TGTGCCAGCAGCTACTCAAAGTCGGAGACCCAGTACTTC,CASSYSKSETQYF
TRBV19,TRBJ1-3,-,-,15,TGTGCCAGTAGTATGGGACGGGTCTCTGGAAACACCATATATTTT,CASSMGRVSGNTIYF
TRBV11-3,TRBJ1-1,-,-,14,TGTGCCAGCAGCTTAGGCAGGGGAAGCACTGAAGCTTTCTTT,CASSLGRGSTEAFF
TRBV18,TRBJ1-3,once,TRBD1,14,TGTGCCAGCTCACCACGGACAGGGAGAAGCACCATATATTTT,CASSPRTGRSTIYF
TRBV28,TRBJ2-3,-,-,13,TGTGCCAGCAGTTTGCGGGCCCCAGATACGCAGTATTTT,CASSLRAPDTQYF
TRBV7-3,TRBJ2-1,-,-,15,TGTGCCAGCAGCTCCTCCGGGACCACCTACAATGAGCAGTTCTTC,CASSSSGTTYNEQFF
TRBV6-5,TRBJ1-2,-,TRBD1,13,TGTGCCAGCGCTCCGACAGGGGACTATGGCTACACCTTC,CASAPTGDYGYTF